A selection of T cell receptor beta chains follows, all from one sample in a study of T cells in Graves' hyperthyroidism and ophthalmopathy. Each CDR3 protein is one row after TCRdb ran MiXCR on the multiplex PCR reads. The sample comprises about 480,000 distinct CDR3 sequences, around an eighth of which are singletons, and roughly 17% rests with the top ten. Material for sequencing was blood. The source of these receptors is a woman under 30 with Graves' hyperthyroidism. CDR3s include the opening cysteine and the closing phenylalanine or tryptophan. The order of the fields is clone size, J gene, V gene, D gene, CDR3 protein, CDR3 DNA. The D gene is left open where the match is weak. The size of a clone is reported for some rows only, either as once, few or many, or as a class for expanded clones.

>.|TRBJ2-7|TRBV4-1|.
CASSQGDYVYEQYF
TGCGCCAGCAGCCAAGGCGACTACGTCTACGAGCAGTACTTC
>.|TRBJ2-1|TRBV10-3|.
CAIKADPQRGNEQFF
TGTGCCATCAAGGCGGATCCCCAGAGGGGAAATGAGCAGTTCTTC
>few|TRBJ1-1|TRBV13|.
CASGRMNTEAFF
TGTGCCAGCGGTCGGATGAACACTGAAGCTTTCTTT
>few|TRBJ2-5|TRBV7-6|TRBD1
CASSPTTGLETQYF
TGTGCCAGCAGCCCCACGACAGGGCTGGAGACCCAGTACTTC
>many|TRBJ1-2|TRBV9|.
CARFPGPERGYTF
TGTGCCAGATTCCCGGGACCTGAGCGCGGCTACACCTTC
>.|TRBJ2-5|TRBV7-6|.
CASSFDLRPQGAQYF
TGTGCCAGCAGCTTTGACCTCAGGCCGCAAGGGGCCCAGTACTTC
>.|TRBJ1-3|TRBV20-1|.
CSAQIGGGLKDSGNTIYF
TGCAGTGCCCAAATCGGCGGGGGGCTGAAAGACTCTGGAAACACCATATATTTT
>.|TRBJ1-2|TRBV6-1|TRBD1
CASSEAVQGIFNYGYTF
TGTGCCAGCAGTGAAGCTGTACAGGGGATCTTTAACTATGGCTACACCTTC
>many|TRBJ1-1|TRBV11-1|.
CASSPRWGHTEAFF
TGTGCCAGCAGCCCCCGATGGGGTCACACTGAAGCTTTCTTT
>many|TRBJ1-2|TRBV12-3/TRBV12-4|TRBD1
CASSSSGQDNGYTF
TGTGCCAGCAGTTCCTCCGGACAGGACAATGGCTACACCTTC
>few|TRBJ2-5|TRBV10-3|TRBD2
CAISQLKIAGGPETQYF
TGTGCCATCAGCCAACTAAAAATAGCGGGAGGGCCCGAGACCCAGTACTTC
>many|TRBJ2-5|TRBV11-2|.
CASSLPVGETQYF
TGTGCCAGCAGCTTACCGGTAGGGGAGACCCAGTACTTC
>many|TRBJ2-3|TRBV12-3/TRBV12-4|TRBD1
CASSLITGDSTDTQYF
TGTGCCAGCAGCTTGATAACAGGGGATAGCACAGATACGCAGTATTTT
>many|TRBJ2-1|TRBV18|.
CASSLLDLGTDYNEQFF
TGTGCCAGCTCCCTACTAGATCTGGGCACGGATTACAATGAGCAGTTCTTC
>many|TRBJ1-2|TRBV12-3/TRBV12-4|TRBD1
CASTERGTGLYGYTF
TGTGCCAGCACCGAAAGGGGGACAGGCCTCTATGGCTACACCTTC
>many|TRBJ2-5|TRBV10-3|TRBD1
CAISAGQGAGETQYF
TGTGCCATCAGCGCGGGACAGGGGGCAGGGGAGACCCAGTACTTC
>few|TRBJ1-5|TRBV6-1|.
CASSESSSYSNQPQHF
TGTGCCAGCAGTGAAAGTTCCAGTTATAGCAATCAGCCCCAGCATTTT
>many|TRBJ2-7|TRBV6-1|TRBD1
CASRQDRGLYYEQYF
TGTGCCAGCAGACAGGACAGGGGGCTATACTACGAGCAGTACTTC
>.|TRBJ2-7|TRBV10-3|TRBD1
CAIREDRSSAEQYF
TGTGCCATCAGGGAGGACAGGAGCTCGGCCGAGCAGTACTTC
>.|TRBJ2-2|TRBV29-1|.
CSAQGLSAGELFF
TGCAGCGCACAGGGTTTGTCAGCCGGGGAGCTGTTTTTT
>many|TRBJ2-1|TRBV18|.
CASSRQRGEYNEQFF
TGTGCCAGCTCCCGACAGCGTGGGGAATACAATGAGCAGTTCTTC
>many|TRBJ1-1|TRBV9|.
CASSSGMDTEAFF
TGTGCCAGCAGCTCAGGGATGGACACTGAAGCTTTCTTT
>many|TRBJ2-5|TRBV18|.
CASSPHRAETQYF
TGTGCCAGCTCACCACACAGGGCAGAGACCCAGTACTTC
>many|TRBJ1-4|TRBV28|.
CASRTQATNEKLFF
TGTGCCAGCAGGACCCAAGCAACTAATGAAAAACTGTTTTTT
>.|TRBJ2-4|TRBV3-1|TRBD2
CAISQLAGENIQYF
TGTGCCATCAGCCAACTAGCGGGAGAAAACATTCAGTACTTC
>many|TRBJ2-3|TRBV5-1|.
CASSYVRNTDTQYF
TGCGCCAGCAGCTACGTGAGGAACACAGATACGCAGTATTTT
>many|TRBJ1-2|TRBV27|.
CASSSGKQSFNYGYTF
TGTGCCAGCAGTTCCGGAAAACAGAGCTTCAACTATGGCTACACCTTC
>.|TRBJ2-1|TRBV10-3|TRBD2
CAISESFREGKGEQFF
TGTGCCATCAGTGAGTCGTTTCGGGAGGGTAAAGGTGAGCAGTTCTTC
>many|TRBJ2-7|TRBV2|.
CASIESSGYEQYF
TGTGCCAGCATTGAATCATCGGGCTACGAGCAGTACTTC
>.|TRBJ2-5|TRBV2|TRBD1
CASSNGTGGPETQYF
TGTGCCAGCAGCAATGGGACAGGGGGCCCAGAGACCCAGTACTTC
>.|TRBJ1-5|TRBV12-3/TRBV12-4|.
CASSFVGDLQPQHF
TGTGCCAGCAGTTTTGTCGGTGACCTCCAACCCCAGCATTTT
>many|TRBJ1-2|TRBV20-1|.
CSAMPPSHGYTF
TGCAGTGCTATGCCGCCAAGCCATGGCTACACCTTC
>many|TRBJ2-1|TRBV7-9|TRBD1
CASSRGDRAIQGEQFF
TGTGCCAGCAGTCGTGGGGACAGGGCTATACAAGGGGAGCAGTTCTTC
>.|TRBJ2-5|TRBV20-1|TRBD2
CSAVAGLRSETQYF
TGCAGTGCTGTAGCGGGATTGAGATCAGAGACCCAGTACTTC
>.|TRBJ2-3|TRBV19|TRBD2
CASTAGGSDTQYF
TGTGCCAGTACCGCGGGAGGATCAGATACGCAGTATTTT
>.|TRBJ1-1|TRBV25-1|.
CASSESVAFF
TGTGCCAGCAGTGAATCCGTAGCTTTCTTT
>few|TRBJ1-2|TRBV15|TRBD1
CATSAGTGDYYGYTF
TGTGCCACCAGCGCCGGGACAGGGGACTACTATGGCTACACCTTC
>many|TRBJ1-1|TRBV29-1|.
CSVERGRAEAFF
TGCAGCGTTGAACGTGGCAGGGCTGAAGCTTTCTTT
>.|TRBJ2-2|TRBV9|TRBD2
CASSRTSGSVELFF
TGTGCCAGCAGTCGGACTAGCGGGTCCGTGGAGCTGTTTTTT
>.|TRBJ2-3|TRBV20-1|.
CSAHGVGFTDTQYF
TGCAGTGCTCACGGGGTGGGCTTCACAGATACGCAGTATTTT
>few|TRBJ1-3|TRBV6-6|.
CASSYSFGNTIYF
TGTGCCAGCAGTTACTCGTTCGGAAACACCATATATTTT
>few|TRBJ2-1|TRBV24-1|TRBD2
CATSAPRLAGEYEQFF
TGTGCCACCAGTGCCCCCCGACTAGCGGGAGAGTACGAGCAGTTCTTC
>many|TRBJ2-4|TRBV12-3/TRBV12-4|.
CASSSTRTLWGSIQYF
TGTGCCAGCAGTTCTACCCGGACACTTTGGGGCAGCATTCAGTACTTC
>.|TRBJ2-3|TRBV4-1|.
CASSHPTPTDTQYF
TGCGCCAGCAGCCACCCGACTCCCACAGATACGCAGTATTTT
>many|TRBJ2-3|TRBV11-1|.
CASNFEAIADTQYF
TGTGCCAGCAACTTTGAAGCGATAGCCGATACGCAGTATTTT
>many|TRBJ2-7|TRBV7-2|TRBD2
CASTGLAASYEQYF
TGTGCCAGCACCGGACTAGCGGCCTCCTACGAGCAGTACTTC
>.|TRBJ2-3|TRBV2|TRBD2
CASRGLAGATDTQYF
TGTGCCAGCAGGGGACTAGCGGGAGCAACAGATACGCAGTATTTT
>many|TRBJ2-3|TRBV20-1|.
CSARDLLPPTDTQYF
TGCAGTGCTAGAGATCTACTCCCCCCAACAGATACGCAGTATTTT
>.|TRBJ1-1|TRBV5-1|TRBD1
CASSLVGTGPNTEAFF
TGCGCCAGCAGCTTGGTAGGGACAGGTCCCAACACTGAAGCTTTCTTT
>few|TRBJ2-7|TRBV3-1|.
CASSTWTISSYEQYF
TGTGCCAGCAGCACCTGGACTATTAGCTCCTACGAGCAGTACTTC
>many|TRBJ1-4|TRBV18|.
CASSRGAPANEKLFF
TGTGCCAGCTCACGAGGGGCGCCGGCTAATGAAAAACTGTTTTTT
>few|TRBJ2-3|TRBV24-1|.
CATSADGDDTDTQYF
TGTGCCACCAGTGCCGACGGGGATGACACAGATACGCAGTATTTT
>many|TRBJ1-1|TRBV7-9|.
CASSLGGTNTEAFF
TGTGCCAGCAGCTTAGGGGGGACGAACACTGAAGCTTTCTTT